This TCR beta chain was sequenced in a study of blood T cells in healthy people across ages. Points from the study as a whole: Older age coincided with a roughly linear decline in TCR beta diversity per million T cells. Estimated diversity that came from one million T cells was considered an underestimate. It was found that TCR beta diversity correlated strongly with the percentage of naive T cells.

The table lists this clonotype with a few counts. What it binds is not known. At one boundary the junction diverges from the germline segment, which might be a read error. Each of the donors had 9 to 10 milliliters of peripheral blood drawn into EDTA-treated Vacutainer tubes. Next came a second PCR, run for roughly 7 to 12 cycles, which used a sample-barcoded 5' primer along with a J-beta primer mix. TCRdb reprocessed the 5' RACE reads with MiXCR, giving one entry per CDR3 protein. The table has some 1.1 million distinct CDR3 sequences, less than 45% seen once; the top ten hold roughly 14%. Sequencing input: blood. This receptor was obtained from a man in his late teens or twenties in good health.

The CDR3 sequence is CDSSYPGQGSHEQYF. The CDR3 region has the DNA TGTGACAGCAGTTACCCGGGACAGGGATCCCACGAGCAGTACTTC. This rearrangement joins TRBV5-5 to TRBJ2-7, with TRBD1 identical over 9 bases. Germline-derived CDR1 and CDR2 are SGHKS and YYEKEE (reference sequence). The CDR3 spans 15 residues.